Each of the 8 T cell receptor beta chains below was sequenced from the same sample in a study of beta chain features in type 1 diabetes (dated by TCRdb to 2017 to 2018). The library was generated by the immunoSEQ multiplex PCR assay. The entire isolated RNA was reverse transcribed using the High Capacity cDNA Reverse Transcription Kit, and thus expressed TCRB transcripts were sequenced. The clones in this table, taken by TCRdb from immuneACCESS, are in-frame only. Not every clone is retained; where verified, under half of the shortfall comes from an unresolved V gene, and the cause of the rest is unknown. The sample records 500,000 to 850,000 clones, 11% to 15% of which are singletons. The top ten clones comprise 0.03% to 0.045% of the sample. For these TCRs, the target antigens are not known. What the research found in general, with its limitations: Type 1 diabetes patients showed a moderate but significant shortening of TCRB CDR3 length in all four CD4+ subsets.

Sequencing input: naive CD4+ T cells from blood. The cell subset or site label, as the study defines it: true naive CD4+ T cells. Receptors originate from a young man with type 1 diabetes.

This sequence joins TRBV27 and TRBJ2-3; D remains unclear. The CDR3 totals 14 residues. The V and J ends lost 2 bases and 0 bases respectively, with 6 bases between them. Germline values: CDR1 MNHEY, CDR2 SMNVEV (reference sequence). CDR3 sequence reads: CASSLVLSTDTQYF. CDR3 nucleotides: TGTGCCAGCAGTTTAGTGCTTAGCACAGATACGCAGTATTTT.

The chain carries TRBV20-1 and TRBJ2-2; D unresolved. The V gene lost 3 bases and the J gene lost 7 bases, with 6 bases spanning the gap. The germline V gene has CDR1 DFQATT and CDR2 SNEGSKA (reference sequence). The CDR3 length is 11 residues. The CDR3 here is CSARGIGELFF. CDR3 nucleotides: TGCAGTGCTAGGGGGATCGGGGAGCTGTTTTTT.

This chain uses TRBV7-3 with TRBJ2-2; 8 bases fit TRBD2. The CDR3 runs 16 residues. V gave up 6 bases and J gave up 6 bases; unmatched junction bases: 12. Germline V gene lookup returns CDR1 SGHTA and CDR2 FQGTGA. CDR3 loop: CASSFNSGVIPGELFF. CDR3 sequence (DNA): TGTGCCAGCAGTTTCAATAGCGGGGTAATCCCCGGGGAGCTGTTTTTT.

This clone was found a few times. The rearrangement links TRBV6-6 to TRBJ2-3; TRBD2 agrees at 8 bases. CDR1 MNHNY and CDR2 SVGAGI come from the germline V gene (reference sequence). V lost 6 bases, J lost 1 base, and 9 bases stayed unmatched. The CDR3 runs 16 residues. The CDR3 loop reads CASSPGGGVGTDTQYF. CDR3 DNA sequence: TGTGCCAGCAGCCCCGGGGGGGGAGTAGGCACAGATACGCAGTATTTT.

The rearrangement uses TRBV9 and TRBJ1-1; D unresolved. Germline V gene lookup returns CDR1 SGDLS and CDR2 YYNGEE. The CDR3 length is 13 residues. V dropped 3 bases and J dropped 3 bases, with 9 bases sitting between them. Written as DNA, the CDR3 is TGTGCCAGCAGCGAGGCCCGCGACACTGAAGCTTTCTTT. Residues: CASSEARDTEAFF.

This clone showed up just a few times. This chain uses TRBV18 with TRBJ1-1; 9 bases agree with TRBD1. The CDR3 consists of 14 residues. V was clipped by 5 bases and J by 5 bases; unmatched bases: 6. The germline gives CDR1 KGHSH, CDR2 LQKENI. The CDR3 DNA reads as TGTGCCAGCTCAAGGACAGGGGCCGGGACTGAAGCTTTCTTT. This gives the protein CASSRTGAGTEAFF.

The chain links TRBV5-1 to TRBJ1-5, with 9 nucleotides matching TRBD1. The CDR3 consists of 15 residues. The ends lost 2 bases at V and 5 bases at J; junction bases unmatched: 5. Germline V gene lookup returns CDR1 SGHRS and CDR2 YFSETQ. CDR3: CASSFTGGADQPQHF. As DNA, the CDR3 is TGCGCCAGCAGCTTTACAGGGGGCGCGGATCAGCCCCAGCATTTT.

CDR3 nucleotide sequence: TGTGCCTGGAGTGAGTTGATTATCACAGATACGCAGTATTTT. Protein sequence: CAWSELIITDTQYF. This chain joins TRBV30 and TRBJ2-3; D is undetermined. Germline V gene data show CDR1 as GTSNPN and CDR2 as SVGIG (reference sequence). The CDR3 has 14 residues. Trimming cost V 1 base and J 2 bases, with 10 bases left between them.